These 3 T cell receptor beta chains were sequenced from one sample in a study of CD8 T cells in ankylosing spondylitis. TCRdb reprocessed the 5' RACE reads via MiXCR and lists one record per CDR3 protein. Altogether roughly 130,000 distinct CDR3 sequences are present, about a tenth being singletons, with the ten largest covering 2.5% to 3.5%. Sequences were obtained from blood, either unsorted or a sorted T cell fraction (not recorded which). All receptors derive from a male donor with ankylosing spondylitis or in good health (not recorded which).

This clonotype was counted many times. V usage is TRBV28 and J usage is TRBJ2-3, with a tentative D call TRBD1 (6 bases). Trimming removed 10 bases at V and 0 bases at J, with 20 bases between. The CDR3 consists of 16 residues. The germline V gene encodes CDR1 MDHEN and CDR2 SYDVKM. CDR3 amino acids: CATPDSQCSSTDTQYF. The CDR3 region has the DNA TGTGCCACCCCGGACAGCCAATGTTCTAGCACAGATACGCAGTATTTT.

This clonotype was counted only a few times. The V call is TRBV7-9, the J call TRBJ2-5; 11 bases are shared with TRBD2. The CDR3 is made up of 16 amino acids. With 4 bases clipped from V and 0 bases from J, the junction kept 4 bases outside the gene matches. The germline CDR1 and CDR2 sequences are SEHNR and FQNEAQ (reference sequence). The CDR3 loop reads CASSSRLAGYQETQYF. DNA for the CDR3: TGTGCCAGCAGCTCCCGACTAGCGGGATACCAAGAGACCCAGTACTTC.

The chain combines TRBV5-1 with TRBJ2-1; 10 nucleotides agree with TRBD2. Germline CDR1 reads SGHRS; CDR2 reads YFSETQ. V lost 1 base and J lost 7; bases outside the gene matches: 5. CDR3 length equals 15 residues. The CDR3 reads CASSLPSGRVNEQFF. In nucleotides, the CDR3 is TGCGCCAGCAGCTTGCCCAGCGGGAGGGTAAATGAGCAGTTCTTC.